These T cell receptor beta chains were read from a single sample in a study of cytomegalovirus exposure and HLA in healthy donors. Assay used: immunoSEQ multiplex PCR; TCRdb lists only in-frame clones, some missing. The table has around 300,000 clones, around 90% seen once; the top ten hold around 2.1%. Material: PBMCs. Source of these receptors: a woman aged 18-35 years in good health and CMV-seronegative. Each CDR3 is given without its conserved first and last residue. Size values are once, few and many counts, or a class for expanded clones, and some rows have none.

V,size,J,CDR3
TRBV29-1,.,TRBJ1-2,SVGGQGNYGYT
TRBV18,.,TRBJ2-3,ASSLLAGGPTDTQY
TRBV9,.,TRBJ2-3,ASSGHRGATDTQY
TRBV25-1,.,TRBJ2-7,ASSGRGGRTYEQY
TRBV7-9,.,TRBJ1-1,ASSPQDNLNTEAF
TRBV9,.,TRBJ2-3,ASSVVSEVLDTQY
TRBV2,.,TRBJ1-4,ASSEAPGTVLF
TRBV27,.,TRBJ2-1,ASSLSGGSNEQF
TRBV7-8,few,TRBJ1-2,ASSSRDPNYGYT
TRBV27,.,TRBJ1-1,ASSLIPVNTEAF
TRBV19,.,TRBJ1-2,ASSIASDTFYGYT
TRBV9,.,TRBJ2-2,ASSADPDRTATGELF
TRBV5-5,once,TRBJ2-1,ASSLGRDRVMYEQF
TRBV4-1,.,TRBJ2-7,ASRVSTSGAYEQY
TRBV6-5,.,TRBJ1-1,ASSYGRRMNTEAF
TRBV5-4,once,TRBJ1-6,ASSPDRGDSPLH
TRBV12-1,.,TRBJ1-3,ASSGDLSYSGNTIY
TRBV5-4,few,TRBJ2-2,ASSLSGGSVGELF
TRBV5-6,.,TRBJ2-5,ASSSFRDRQETQY
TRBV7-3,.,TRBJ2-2,ASSPLRGLAGGINTGELF
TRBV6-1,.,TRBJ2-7,ASSEILNRAYLSYEQY
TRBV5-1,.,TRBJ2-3,ASTSGGDTDTQY
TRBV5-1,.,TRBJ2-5,ASSLSSTVQETQY
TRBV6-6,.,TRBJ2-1,ASAGGGNNEQF
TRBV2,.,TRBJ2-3,ASSGPDSRPPDTQY
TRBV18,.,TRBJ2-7,ASSPGQITYEQY
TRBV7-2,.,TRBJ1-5,ASSLISGTENQPQH
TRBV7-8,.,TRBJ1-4,ASGYRDTNEKLF
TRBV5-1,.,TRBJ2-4,ASSLDTNIQY
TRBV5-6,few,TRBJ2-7,ASSQGAYEQY
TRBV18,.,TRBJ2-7,ASSPNQGAAYEQY
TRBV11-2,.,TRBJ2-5,ASSLGSGEETQY
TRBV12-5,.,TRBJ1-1,ASGLQGGGTEAF
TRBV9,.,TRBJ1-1,ASSLFQSGEGEAF
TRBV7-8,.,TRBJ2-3,ASSFGLAGVTDTQY
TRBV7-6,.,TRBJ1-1,ASSFPQGQDTEAF